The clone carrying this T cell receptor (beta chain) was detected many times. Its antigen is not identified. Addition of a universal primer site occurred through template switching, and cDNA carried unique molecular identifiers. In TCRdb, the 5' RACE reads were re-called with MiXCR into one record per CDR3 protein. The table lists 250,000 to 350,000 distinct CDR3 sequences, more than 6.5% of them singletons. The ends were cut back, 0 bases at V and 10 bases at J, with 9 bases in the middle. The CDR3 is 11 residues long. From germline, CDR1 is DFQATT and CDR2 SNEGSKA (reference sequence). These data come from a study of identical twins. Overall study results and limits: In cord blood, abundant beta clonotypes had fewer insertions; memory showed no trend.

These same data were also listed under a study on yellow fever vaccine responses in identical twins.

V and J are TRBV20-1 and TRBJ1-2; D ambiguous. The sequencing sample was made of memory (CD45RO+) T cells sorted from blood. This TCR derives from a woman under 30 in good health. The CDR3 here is CSARERVDYTF. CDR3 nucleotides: TGCAGTGCTAGAGAACGGGTCGACTACACCTTC.